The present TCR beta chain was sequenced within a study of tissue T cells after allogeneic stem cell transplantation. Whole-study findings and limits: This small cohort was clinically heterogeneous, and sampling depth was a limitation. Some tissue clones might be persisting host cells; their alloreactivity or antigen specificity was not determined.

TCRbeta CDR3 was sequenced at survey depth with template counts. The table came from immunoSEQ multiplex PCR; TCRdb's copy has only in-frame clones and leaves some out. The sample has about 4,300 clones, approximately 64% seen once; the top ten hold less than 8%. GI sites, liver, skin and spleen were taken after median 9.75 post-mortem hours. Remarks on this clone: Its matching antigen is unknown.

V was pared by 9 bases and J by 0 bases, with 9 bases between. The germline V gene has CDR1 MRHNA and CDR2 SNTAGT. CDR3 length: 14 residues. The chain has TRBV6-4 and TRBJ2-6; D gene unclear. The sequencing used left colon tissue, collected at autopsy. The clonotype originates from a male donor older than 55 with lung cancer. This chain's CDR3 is CARLDSSGANVLTF. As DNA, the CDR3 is TGTGCCAGGTTAGATTCCTCTGGGGCCAACGTCCTGACTTTC.